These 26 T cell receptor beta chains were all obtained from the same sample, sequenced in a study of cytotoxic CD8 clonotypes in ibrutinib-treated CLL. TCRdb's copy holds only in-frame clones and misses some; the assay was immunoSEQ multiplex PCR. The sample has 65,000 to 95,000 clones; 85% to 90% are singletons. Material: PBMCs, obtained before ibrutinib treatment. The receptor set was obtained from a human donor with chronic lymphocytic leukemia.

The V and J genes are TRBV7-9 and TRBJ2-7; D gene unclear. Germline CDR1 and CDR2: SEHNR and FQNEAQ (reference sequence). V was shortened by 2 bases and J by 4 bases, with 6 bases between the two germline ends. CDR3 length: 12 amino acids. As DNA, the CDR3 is TGTGCCAGCAGCTTATCGGTGTACGAGCAGTACTTC. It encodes CASSLSVYEQYF.

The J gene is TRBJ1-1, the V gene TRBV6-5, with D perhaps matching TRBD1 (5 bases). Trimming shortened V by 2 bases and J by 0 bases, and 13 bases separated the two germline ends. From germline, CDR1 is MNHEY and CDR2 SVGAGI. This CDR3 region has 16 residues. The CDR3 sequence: CASSYGQGRMNTEAFF. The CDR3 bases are TGTGCCAGCAGTTACGGGCAGGGTAGGATGAACACTGAAGCTTTCTTT.

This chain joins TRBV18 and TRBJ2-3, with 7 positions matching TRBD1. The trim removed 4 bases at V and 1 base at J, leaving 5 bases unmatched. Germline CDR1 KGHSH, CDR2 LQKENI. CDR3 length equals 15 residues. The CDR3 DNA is TGTGCCAGCTCACTCCGACAGGGTGGCACAGATACGCAGTATTTT. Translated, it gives CASSLRQGGTDTQYF.

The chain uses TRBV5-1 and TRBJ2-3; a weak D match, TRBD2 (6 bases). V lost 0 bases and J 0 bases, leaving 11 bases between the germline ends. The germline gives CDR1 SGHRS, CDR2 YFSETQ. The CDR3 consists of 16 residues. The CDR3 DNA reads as TGCGCCAGCAGCTTGGCGACTAGTCTCAGCACAGATACGCAGTATTTT. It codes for CASSLATSLSTDTQYF.

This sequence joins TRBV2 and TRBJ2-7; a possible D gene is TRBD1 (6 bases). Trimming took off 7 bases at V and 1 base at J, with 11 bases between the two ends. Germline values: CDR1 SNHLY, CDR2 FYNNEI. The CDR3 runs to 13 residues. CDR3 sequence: CASMTGPSYEQYF. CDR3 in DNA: TGTGCCAGCATGACAGGACCTTCCTACGAGCAGTACTTC.

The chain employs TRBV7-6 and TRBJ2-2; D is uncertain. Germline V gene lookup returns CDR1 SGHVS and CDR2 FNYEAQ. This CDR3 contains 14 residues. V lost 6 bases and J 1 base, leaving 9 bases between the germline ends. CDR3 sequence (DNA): TGTGCCAGCAGTCCCACAGAGAACACCGGGGAGCTGTTTTTT. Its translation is CASSPTENTGELFF.

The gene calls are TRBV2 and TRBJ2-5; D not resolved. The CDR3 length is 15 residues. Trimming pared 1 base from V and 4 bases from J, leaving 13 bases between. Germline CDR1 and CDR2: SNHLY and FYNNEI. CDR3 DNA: TGTGCCAGCAGTGAAGAGTGGCTAGTCATAGAGACCCAGTACTTC. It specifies CASSEEWLVIETQYF. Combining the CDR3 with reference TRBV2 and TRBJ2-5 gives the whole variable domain EPEVTQTPSHQVTQMGQEVILRCVPISNHLYFYWYRQILGQKVEFLVSFYNNEISEKSEIFDDQFSVERPDGSNFTLKIRSTKLEDSAMYFCASSEEWLVIETQYFGPGTRLLVL.

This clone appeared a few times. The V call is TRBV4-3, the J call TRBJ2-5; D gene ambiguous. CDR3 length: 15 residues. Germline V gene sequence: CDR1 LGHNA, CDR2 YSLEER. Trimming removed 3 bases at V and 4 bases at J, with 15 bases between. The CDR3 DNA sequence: TGCGCCAGCAGCCAGAGGAGTGGTGTAGGAGAGACCCAGTACTTC. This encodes CASSQRSGVGETQYF.

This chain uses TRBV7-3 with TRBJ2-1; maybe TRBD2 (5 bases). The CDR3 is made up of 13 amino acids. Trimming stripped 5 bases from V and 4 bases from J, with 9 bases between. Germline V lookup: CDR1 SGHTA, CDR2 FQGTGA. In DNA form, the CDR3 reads TGTGCCAGCAGCGCCGGGGAGTACAATGAGCAGTTCTTC. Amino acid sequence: CASSAGEYNEQFF.

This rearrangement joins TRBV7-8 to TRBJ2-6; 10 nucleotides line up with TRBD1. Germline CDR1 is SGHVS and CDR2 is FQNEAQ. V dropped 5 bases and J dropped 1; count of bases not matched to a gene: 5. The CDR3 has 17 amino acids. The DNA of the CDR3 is TGTGCCAGCAGCAAAGGACAGGGGGTATCTGGGGCCAACGTCCTGACTTTC. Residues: CASSKGQGVSGANVLTF.

The CDR3 spells CASSPRQTNTEAFF. DNA of the CDR3: TGTGCCAGCTCACCACGACAGACGAACACTGAAGCTTTCTTT. The rearrangement joins TRBV18 to TRBJ1-1; the D gene is possibly TRBD1 (5 bases). CDR1 is KGHSH and CDR2 is LQKENI in the germline V gene. The CDR3 runs 14 residues. The ends were cut back, 1 base at V and 1 base at J, with 7 bases in the middle.

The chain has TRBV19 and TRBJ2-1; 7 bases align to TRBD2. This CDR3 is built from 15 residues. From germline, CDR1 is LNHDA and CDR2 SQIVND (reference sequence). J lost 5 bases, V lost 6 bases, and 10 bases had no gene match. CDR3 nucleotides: TGTGCCAGTAGCCCCTCAGCTAGCGGCGACAATGAGCAGTTCTTC. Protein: CASSPSASGDNEQFF.

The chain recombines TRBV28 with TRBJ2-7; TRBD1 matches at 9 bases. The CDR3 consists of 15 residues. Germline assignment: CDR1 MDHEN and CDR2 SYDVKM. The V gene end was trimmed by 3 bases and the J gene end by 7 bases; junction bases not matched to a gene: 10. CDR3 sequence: CASSFSGTGSREQYF. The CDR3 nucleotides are TGTGCCAGCAGTTTCTCCGGGACAGGGTCTCGAGAGCAGTACTTC. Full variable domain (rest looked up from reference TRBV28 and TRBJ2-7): DVKVTQSSRYLVKRTGEKVFLECVQDMDHENMFWYRQDPGLGLRLIYFSYDVKMKEKGDIPEGYSVSREKKERFSLILESASTNQTSMYLCASSFSGTGSREQYFGPGTRLTVT.

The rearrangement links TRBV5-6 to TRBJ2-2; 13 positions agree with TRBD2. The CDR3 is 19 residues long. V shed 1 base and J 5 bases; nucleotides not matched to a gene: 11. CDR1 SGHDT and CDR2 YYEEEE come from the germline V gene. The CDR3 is CASSLYGLAGAMGTGELFF. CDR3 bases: TGTGCCAGCAGCTTGTATGGACTAGCGGGAGCGATGGGGACCGGGGAGCTGTTTTTT.

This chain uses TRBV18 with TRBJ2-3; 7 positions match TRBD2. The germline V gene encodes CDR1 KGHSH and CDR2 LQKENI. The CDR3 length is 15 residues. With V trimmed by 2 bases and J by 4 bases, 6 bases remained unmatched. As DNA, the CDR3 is TGTGCCAGCTCACCAGTGGGAGGGCCGTCAGATACGCAGTATTTT. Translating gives CASSPVGGPSDTQYF. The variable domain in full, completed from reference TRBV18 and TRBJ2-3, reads NAGVMQNPRHLVRRRGQEARLRCSPMKGHSHVYWYRQLPEEGLKFMVYLQKENIIDESGMPKERFSAEFPKEGPSILRIQQVVRGDSAAYFCASSPVGGPSDTQYFGPGTRLTVL.

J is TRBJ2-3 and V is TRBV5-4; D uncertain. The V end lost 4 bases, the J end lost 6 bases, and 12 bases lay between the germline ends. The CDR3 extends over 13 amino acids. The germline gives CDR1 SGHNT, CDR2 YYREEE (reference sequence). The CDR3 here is CASSPRHKDTQYF. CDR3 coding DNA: TGTGCCAGCAGCCCACGACACAAGGATACGCAGTATTTT.

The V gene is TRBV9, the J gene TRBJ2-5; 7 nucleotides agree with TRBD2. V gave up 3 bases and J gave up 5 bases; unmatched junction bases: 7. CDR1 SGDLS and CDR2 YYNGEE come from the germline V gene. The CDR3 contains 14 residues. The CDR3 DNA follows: TGTGCCAGCAGCGACCGACTAGCCGGGGAGACCCAGTACTTC. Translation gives CASSDRLAGETQYF.

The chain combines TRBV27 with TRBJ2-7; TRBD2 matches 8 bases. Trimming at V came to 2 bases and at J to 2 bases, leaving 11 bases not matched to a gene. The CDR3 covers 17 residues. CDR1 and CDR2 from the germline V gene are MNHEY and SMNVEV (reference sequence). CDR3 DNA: TGTGCCAGCAGTTTAAGTAGTCAAGCGGGAGCAACCTACGAGCAGTACTTC. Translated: CASSLSSQAGATYEQYF.

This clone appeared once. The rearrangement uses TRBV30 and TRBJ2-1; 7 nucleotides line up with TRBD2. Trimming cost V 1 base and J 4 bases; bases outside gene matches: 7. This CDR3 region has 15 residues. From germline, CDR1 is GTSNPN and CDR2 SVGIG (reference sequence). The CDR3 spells CAWSGPKAGYNEQFF. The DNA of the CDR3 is TGTGCCTGGAGTGGGCCAAAAGCGGGATACAATGAGCAGTTCTTC.

The CDR3 here is CASSVMETGSSEAFF. The CDR3 DNA sequence: TGCGCCAGCAGCGTTATGGAAACAGGGTCATCTGAAGCTTTCTTT. The chain combines TRBV5-1 with TRBJ1-1; D possibly corresponds to TRBD1 (6 bases). The V and J ends lost 4 bases and 6 bases respectively, with 19 bases between them. The length of the CDR3 is 15 residues. The germline V gene has CDR1 SGHRS and CDR2 YFSETQ.

In DNA form, the CDR3 reads TGTGCCAGCAGCTTACAACCGGGACTAGCGGGGTTCTACGAGCAGTACTTC. Residues: CASSLQPGLAGFYEQYF. This chain links TRBV7-9 with TRBJ2-7, with 13 bases aligning to TRBD2. The CDR3 totals 17 residues. Per the germline V gene, CDR1 is SEHNR and CDR2 is FQNEAQ (reference sequence). The J segment lost 3 bases and the V segment lost 2 bases, leaving 7 bases of the junction unmatched.

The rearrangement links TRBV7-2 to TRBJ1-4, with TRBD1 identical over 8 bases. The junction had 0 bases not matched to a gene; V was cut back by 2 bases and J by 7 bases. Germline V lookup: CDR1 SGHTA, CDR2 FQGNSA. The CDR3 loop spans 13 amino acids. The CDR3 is CASSLTGGEKLFF. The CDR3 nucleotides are TGTGCCAGCAGCTTAACAGGGGGTGAAAAACTGTTTTTT.

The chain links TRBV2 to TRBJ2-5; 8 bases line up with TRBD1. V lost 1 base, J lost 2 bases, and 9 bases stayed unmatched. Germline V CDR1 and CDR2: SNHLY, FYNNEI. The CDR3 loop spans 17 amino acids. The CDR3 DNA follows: TGTGCCAGCAGTGAAGACCAGGGGGCTTGGTGGCAAGAGACCCAGTACTTC. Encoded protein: CASSEDQGAWWQETQYF.

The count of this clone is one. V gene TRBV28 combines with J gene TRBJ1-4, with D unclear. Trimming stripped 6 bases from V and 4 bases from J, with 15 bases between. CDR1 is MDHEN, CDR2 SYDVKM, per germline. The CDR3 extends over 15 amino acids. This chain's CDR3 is CASSPPTAHNEKLFF. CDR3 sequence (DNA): TGTGCCAGCAGCCCCCCTACTGCCCATAATGAAAAACTGTTTTTT.

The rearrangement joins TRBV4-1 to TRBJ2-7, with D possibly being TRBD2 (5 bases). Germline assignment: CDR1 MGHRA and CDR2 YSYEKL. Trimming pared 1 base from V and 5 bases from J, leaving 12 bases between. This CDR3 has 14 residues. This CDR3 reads CASSQVLSGNEQYF. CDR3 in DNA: TGCGCCAGCAGCCAAGTTTTGTCCGGGAACGAGCAGTACTTC.

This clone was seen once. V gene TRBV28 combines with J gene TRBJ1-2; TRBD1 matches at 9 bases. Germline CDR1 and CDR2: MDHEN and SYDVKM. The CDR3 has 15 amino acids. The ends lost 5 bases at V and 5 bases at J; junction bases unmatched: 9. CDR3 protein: CASSTPGQGVYGYTF. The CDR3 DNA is TGTGCCAGCAGTACACCGGGACAGGGAGTTTATGGCTACACCTTC.